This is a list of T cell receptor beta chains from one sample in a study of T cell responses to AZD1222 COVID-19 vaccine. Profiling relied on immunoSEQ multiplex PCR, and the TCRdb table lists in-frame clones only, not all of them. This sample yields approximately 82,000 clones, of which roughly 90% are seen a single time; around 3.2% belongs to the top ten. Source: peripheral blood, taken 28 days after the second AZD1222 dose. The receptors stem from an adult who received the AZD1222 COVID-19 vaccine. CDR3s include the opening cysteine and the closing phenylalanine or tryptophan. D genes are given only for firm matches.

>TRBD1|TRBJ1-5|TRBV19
CASSIGTGSNQPQHF
TGTGCCAGTAGTATAGGGACAGGGAGTAATCAGCCCCAGCATTTT
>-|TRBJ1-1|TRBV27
CASSLSGLTEAFF
TGTGCCAGCAGTTTATCAGGGTTGACTGAAGCTTTCTTT
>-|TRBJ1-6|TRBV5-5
CASSLLGYVSPLHF
TGTGCCAGCAGCTTGCTAGGCTATGTTTCACCCCTCCACTTT
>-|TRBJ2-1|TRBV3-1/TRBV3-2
CASSQVTGLGEQFF
TGTGCCAGCAGCCAGGTGACAGGCTTGGGTGAGCAGTTCTTC
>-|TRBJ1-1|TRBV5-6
CASRSDMNTEAFF
TGTGCCAGCAGGTCAGACATGAACACTGAAGCTTTCTTT
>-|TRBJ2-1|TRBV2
CASSDRLVSLSQGQFF
TGTGCCAGCAGTGATAGATTGGTGTCCCTGTCTCAAGGGCAGTTCTTC
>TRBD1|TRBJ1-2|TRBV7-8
CASSSRTGGFNYGYTF
TGTGCCAGCAGCAGCCGGACAGGGGGCTTTAACTATGGCTACACCTTC
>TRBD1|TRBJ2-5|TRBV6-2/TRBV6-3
CASSEGQGAARTQYF
TGTGCCAGCAGTGAGGGACAGGGGGCTGCGAGGACCCAGTACTTC
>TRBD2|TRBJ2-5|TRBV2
CASPPGRGSQETQYF
TGTGCCAGCCCCCCGGGGCGGGGGTCCCAAGAGACCCAGTACTTC
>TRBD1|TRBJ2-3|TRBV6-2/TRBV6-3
CASSRKIGTGEGGTQYF
TGTGCCAGCAGTCGCAAAATTGGGACAGGGGAAGGGGGAACGCAGTATTTT
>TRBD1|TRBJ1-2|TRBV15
CATSRDGDRGWSYGYTF
TGTGCCACCAGCAGAGATGGGGACAGGGGTTGGAGCTATGGCTACACCTTC
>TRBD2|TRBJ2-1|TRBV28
CASKPGLAGNEQFF
TGTGCCAGTAAACCGGGACTAGCGGGAAATGAGCAGTTCTTC
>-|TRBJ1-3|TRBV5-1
CASSLAFSSGNTIYF
TGCGCCAGCAGCTTGGCCTTCAGCTCTGGAAACACCATATATTTT
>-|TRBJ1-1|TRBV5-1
CASSLGPPGTEAFF
TGCGCCAGCAGCTTAGGTCCGCCGGGGACTGAAGCTTTCTTT
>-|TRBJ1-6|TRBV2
CASSVDRNRRNSPLHF
TGTGCCAGCAGTGTCGACCGTAATAGAAGGAATTCACCCCTCCACTTT
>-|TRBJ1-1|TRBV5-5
CATSWTANTEAFF
TGTGCCACATCCTGGACGGCGAACACTGAAGCTTTCTTT
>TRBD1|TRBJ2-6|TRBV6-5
CASTGQGSGANVLTF
TGTGCCAGCACGGGACAGGGATCTGGGGCCAACGTCCTGACTTTC
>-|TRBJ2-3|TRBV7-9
CASSLGGYNTDTQYF
TGTGCCAGCAGCCTAGGGGGATATAACACAGATACGCAGTATTTT
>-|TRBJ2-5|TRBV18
CASSTGQGGLETQYF
TGTGCCAGCTCTACGGGGCAAGGAGGACTAGAGACCCAGTACTTC
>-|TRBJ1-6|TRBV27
CASSQMTNSPLHF
TGTGCCAGCAGTCAAATGACAAATTCACCCCTCCACTTT